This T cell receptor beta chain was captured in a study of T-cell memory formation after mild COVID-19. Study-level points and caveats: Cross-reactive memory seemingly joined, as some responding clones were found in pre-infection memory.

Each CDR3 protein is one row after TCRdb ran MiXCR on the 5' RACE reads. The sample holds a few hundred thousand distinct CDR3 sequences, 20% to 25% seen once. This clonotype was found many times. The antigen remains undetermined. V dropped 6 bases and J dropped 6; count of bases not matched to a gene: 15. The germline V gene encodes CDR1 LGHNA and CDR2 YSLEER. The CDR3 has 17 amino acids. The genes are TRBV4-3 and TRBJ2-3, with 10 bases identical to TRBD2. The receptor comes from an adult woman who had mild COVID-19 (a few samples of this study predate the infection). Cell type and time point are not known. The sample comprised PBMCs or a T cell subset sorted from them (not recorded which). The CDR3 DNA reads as TGCGCCAGCAGAAAGGAACTAGCGGGAATCCTCGGGGATACGCAGTATTTT. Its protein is CASRKELAGILGDTQYF.